This T cell receptor beta chain stems from a study of regulatory T cells in long-lasting Graves disease. General study results and limits: Newly diagnosed Graves' patients exceeded persistent ones in TCR diversity.

On this clonotype itself: Its antigen is still unknown.

As to time point: newly diagnosed GD, antithyroid drugs for less than 3 months. Scientists built the TCR library using RNA that was extracted from PBMCs. Staff took approximately 8.7 milliliters of peripheral blood and put it into EDTA tubes. Building of the TCR beta libraries involved iRepertoire HTBI primers and Arm-PCR of CDR3 regions. TCRdb called the multiplex PCR reads again in MiXCR, with one record for every CDR3 protein. The sample shows around 480,000 distinct CDR3 sequences, about 15% of them seen only once. These data were also filed under a second study, of T cells in Graves' hyperthyroidism and ophthalmopathy. Per that paper: The model's output predicted ophthalmopathy at a median of roughly 6.9 months prior to onset.

The source material was peripheral blood mononuclear cells (PBMCs), sampled at new diagnosis, from a patient treated with antithyroid drugs. The clonotype comes from a woman aged 35-65 years with Graves disease.

CDR3: CASSQGGPGNTIYF. The CDR3 region has the DNA TGTGCCAGCAGCCAAGGGGGCCCTGGAAACACCATATATTTT. The chain employs TRBV6-1 and TRBJ1-3; 7 bases are shared with TRBD1. Germline CDR1 MNHNS, CDR2 SASEGT. Germline trimming cut 6 bases from V and 2 bases from J; bases unmatched to any gene: 4. CDR3 length: 14 amino acids.